This T cell receptor beta chain originates from a study of cytomegalovirus exposure and HLA in healthy donors. General study findings and limits: Investigators reported 164 TCR beta chains as tied to cytomegalovirus. A later analysis revealed that TCR association rates differed between HLA loci, peaking at DRB1 and bottoming out at HLA-C.

Details on this clone: The antigen is not known.

The CDR3 consists of 14 residues. The germline V gene has CDR1 LNHDA and CDR2 SQIVND (reference sequence). The V end lost 2 bases, the J end lost 2 bases, and 10 bases lay between the germline ends. PCR involved 60 Vbeta and 13 Jbeta primers. Sequencing was performed with immunoSEQ multiplex PCR; in TCRdb, only in-frame clones are kept and a portion is missing. Of 95,000 to 100,000 clones in the sample, 65% to 85% were seen once. The chain is built from TRBV19 and TRBJ2-7; tentatively, D is TRBD2 (5 bases). The sample comprised PBMCs. This clonotype was obtained from a woman aged 40 to 55 in good health and CMV-seronegative. As DNA, the CDR3 is TGTGCCAGTAGTATATCAGGACTCACCTACGAGCAGTACTTC. Protein product: CASSISGLTYEQYF.